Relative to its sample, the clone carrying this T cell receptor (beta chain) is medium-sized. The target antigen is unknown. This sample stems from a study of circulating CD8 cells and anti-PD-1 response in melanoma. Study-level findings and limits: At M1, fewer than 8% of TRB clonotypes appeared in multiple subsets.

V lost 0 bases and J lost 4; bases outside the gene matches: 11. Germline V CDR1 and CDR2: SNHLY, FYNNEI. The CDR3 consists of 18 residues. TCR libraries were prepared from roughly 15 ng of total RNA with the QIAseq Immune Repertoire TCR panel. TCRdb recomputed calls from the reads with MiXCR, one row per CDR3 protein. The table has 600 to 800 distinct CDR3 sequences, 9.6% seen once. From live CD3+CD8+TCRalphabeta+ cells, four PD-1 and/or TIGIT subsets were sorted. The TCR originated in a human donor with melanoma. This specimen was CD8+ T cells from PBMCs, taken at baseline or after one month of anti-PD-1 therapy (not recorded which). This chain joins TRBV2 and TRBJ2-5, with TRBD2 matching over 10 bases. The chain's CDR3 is CASSEAFYVAGGRETQYF. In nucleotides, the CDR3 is TGTGCCAGCAGTGAAGCCTTTTACGTAGCGGGGGGACGAGAGACCCAGTACTTC.